This TCR beta chain derives from a study of cytomegalovirus exposure and HLA in healthy donors. Whole-study results and caveats: Reported results showed that the classifier diagnosed cytomegalovirus status with high specificity and sensitivity. Most TCR sequences were seen very rarely across donors, but some public TCRs occurred in many.

This clone was detected a few times. Its antigen is currently unknown. Method: immunoSEQ multiplex PCR; TCRdb's copy keeps in-frame clones and lacks some. The table has under 200,000 clones, approximately 86% seen once. The donors were in the roughly 120-subject validation cohort, distinct from the roughly 720-subject first cohort. The CDR3 contains 18 residues. With 6 bases clipped from V and 0 bases from J, the junction kept 8 bases outside the gene matches. CDR1 and CDR2 from the germline V gene are ENHRY and SYGVKD. The sequence was obtained from a woman under 30 in good health and CMV-seronegative. Sequencing used PBMCs. The J gene is TRBJ2-6, the V gene TRBV10-3; 10 bases line up with TRBD1. The CDR3 DNA follows: TGTGCCATCAGCGATAGGGACAGGGGTCGCTCTGGGGCCAACGTCCTGACTTTC. This sequence encodes CAISDRDRGRSGANVLTF.